The source of this T cell receptor (beta chain) is a study of T cell responses to AZD1222 COVID-19 vaccine. Study outcomes and limitations: Only a handful of AZD1222 recipients, roughly 6 in all, had baseline seropositivity. Spike as a whole was targeted by vaccine-associated CD4 TCRs, dominant at 160-218 and 743-854. A mostly white British donor set with more females was recruited, and clonal diversity was possibly underestimated. Researchers took repertoire samples only after the peak T cell response had come.

Libraries were prepared by immunoSEQ multiplex PCR; TCRdb keeps only in-frame clonotypes and omits some of them. The sample records approximately 120,000 clones, under 95% being singletons. The ends were cut back, 7 bases at V and 0 bases at J, with 9 bases in the middle. This CDR3 region has 13 residues. Germline V CDR1 and CDR2: MDHEN, SYDVKM. A remark on this clone: Its target is not known.

The clonotype comes from an adult in good health. Sequencing used peripheral blood, obtained on day 0 of AZD1222 vaccination. The V gene is TRBV28, the J gene TRBJ1-1; D uncertain. The CDR3 DNA reads TGTGCCAGCACCCAGAACATGAACACTGAAGCTTTCTTT. Translating gives CASTQNMNTEAFF.